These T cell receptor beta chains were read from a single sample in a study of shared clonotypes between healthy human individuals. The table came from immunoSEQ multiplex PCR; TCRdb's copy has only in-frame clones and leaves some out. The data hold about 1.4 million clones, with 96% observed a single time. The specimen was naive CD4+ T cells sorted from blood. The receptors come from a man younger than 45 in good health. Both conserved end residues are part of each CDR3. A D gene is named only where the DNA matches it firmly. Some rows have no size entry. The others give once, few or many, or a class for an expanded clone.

DNA: TGTGCCAGCAGTGATCTCGGACGGCGGTACTTC
CDR3: CASSDLGRRYF
D: -
J: TRBJ2-7
V: TRBV25-1
size: -

DNA: TGTGCCAGCAGTCCTCGGCGAGCCGCCTTGAACACTGAAGCTTTCTTT
CDR3: CASSPRRAALNTEAFF
D: -
J: TRBJ1-1
V: TRBV7-9
size: -

DNA: TGTGCCAGCAGTCTCCCGACAGGGGTTGGGGCCAACGTCCTGACTTTC
CDR3: CASSLPTGVGANVLTF
D: TRBD1
J: TRBJ2-6
V: TRBV28
size: -

DNA: TGTGCCAGCAGGTCTAATGAGCAGTTCTTC
CDR3: CASRSNEQFF
D: -
J: TRBJ2-1
V: TRBV6-6
size: -

DNA: TGTGCCAGCAGCCGCGGGATTTCTTCAGATACGCAGTATTTT
CDR3: CASSRGISSDTQYF
D: -
J: TRBJ2-3
V: TRBV7-3
size: -

DNA: TGCGCCAGCAGTGAGGGGCAGGGAAGGGCTTTCTTT
CDR3: CASSEGQGRAFF
D: -
J: TRBJ1-1
V: TRBV10-2
size: -

DNA: TGCAGCGGTGGGGTGGCAGGCTCCTATGGCTACACCTTC
CDR3: CSGGVAGSYGYTF
D: -
J: TRBJ1-2
V: TRBV29-1
size: -

DNA: TGTGCCAGCAGCCCCCAATCATATCAGTACTTC
CDR3: CASSPQSYQYF
D: -
J: TRBJ2-5
V: TRBV7-9
size: -

DNA: TGTGCCAGCAGTGAACATTACGAGCAGTTGGACTTC
CDR3: CASSEHYEQLDF
D: -
J: TRBJ2-7
V: TRBV6-1
size: -

DNA: TGCGCCAGCAGCTTGGTGGTCAGTAGTTCCTACGAGCAGTACTTC
CDR3: CASSLVVSSSYEQYF
D: -
J: TRBJ2-7
V: TRBV5-1
size: -

DNA: TGTGCCAGCAGCTTACCGGGACTAGCGACAGGGGAGCTGTTTTTT
CDR3: CASSLPGLATGELFF
D: TRBD2
J: TRBJ2-2
V: TRBV7-9
size: once